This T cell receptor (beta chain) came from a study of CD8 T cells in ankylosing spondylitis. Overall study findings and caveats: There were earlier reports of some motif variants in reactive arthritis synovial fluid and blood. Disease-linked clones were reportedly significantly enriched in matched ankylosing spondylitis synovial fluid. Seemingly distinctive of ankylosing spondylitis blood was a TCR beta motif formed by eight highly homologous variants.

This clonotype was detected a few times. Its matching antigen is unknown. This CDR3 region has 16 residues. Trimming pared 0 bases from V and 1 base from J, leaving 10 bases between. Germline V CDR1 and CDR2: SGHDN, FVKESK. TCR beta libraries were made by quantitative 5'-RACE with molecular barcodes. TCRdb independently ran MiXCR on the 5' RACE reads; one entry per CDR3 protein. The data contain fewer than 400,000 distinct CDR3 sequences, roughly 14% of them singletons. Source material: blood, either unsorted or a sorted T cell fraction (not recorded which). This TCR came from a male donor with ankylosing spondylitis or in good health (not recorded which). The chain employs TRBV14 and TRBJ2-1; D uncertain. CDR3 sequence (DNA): TGTGCCAGCAGCCAAGACAAAGGGCTATCCTACAATGAGCAGTTCTTC. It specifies CASSQDKGLSYNEQFF.